The next 8 T cell receptor beta chains were all read from a single sample in a study of CD8 T cell repertoires and HIV-1 epitope variants. Antigens for these TCRs are unknown. Some clones are missing from TCRdb's copy, which holds only in-frame ones; the method was immunoSEQ multiplex PCR. Of 4,000 to 5,500 clones listed, roughly three fifths are singletons. Sequencing was carried out using cultured CD8+ T cells derived from PBMCs. The receptors here all came from a male donor with HIV.

This clone appeared a few times. The chain is built from TRBV7-2 and TRBJ2-4; 13 nucleotides align to TRBD2. The CDR3 runs 17 residues. V trimming: 3 bases; J trimming: 7 bases; junction bases outside the gene matches: 9. The germline V gene has CDR1 SGHTA and CDR2 FQGNSA. The CDR3 region has the DNA TGTGCCAGCAGCTTGCCGGGACTAGCGGGATCGGGGAACATTCAGTACTTC. Translating it yields CASSLPGLAGSGNIQYF.

V usage is TRBV11-1 and J usage is TRBJ1-5, with D unresolved. V lost 5 bases to trimming and J lost 9 bases, with 17 bases between them. Germline assignment: CDR1 SGHAT and CDR2 FQDESV (reference sequence). This CDR3 is built from 14 residues. In DNA form, the CDR3 reads TGTGCCAGCAGCCCCGACCCACTGGTCCGGCCCCAGCATTTT. Translating it yields CASSPDPLVRPQHF.

This chain links TRBV5-6 with TRBJ2-7; unclear D gene. CDR3 length: 13 residues. Trimming shortened V by 0 bases and J by 0 bases, and 4 bases separated the two germline ends. Per germline, CDR1 SGHDT and CDR2 YYEEEE. CDR3 DNA sequence: TGTGCCAGCAGCTTGGGCAGCTCCTACGAGCAGTACTTC. This encodes CASSLGSSYEQYF.

This clone is deemed medium-sized. V usage is TRBV7-2 and J usage is TRBJ2-3, with 8 positions matching TRBD1. With V trimmed by 5 bases and J by 2 bases, 6 bases remained unmatched. The CDR3 consists of 15 residues. Germline V gene sequence: CDR1 SGHTA, CDR2 FQGNSA. The CDR3 sequence: CASSPGQGNTDTQYF. DNA for the CDR3: TGTGCCAGCAGCCCAGGACAGGGCAACACAGATACGCAGTATTTT.

The chain combines TRBV5-1 with TRBJ2-1; 9 bases line up with TRBD1. The CDR3 loop spans 16 amino acids. Germline V CDR1 and CDR2: SGHRS, YFSETQ. Germline trimming cut 3 bases from V and 7 bases from J; bases unmatched to any gene: 11. CDR3 DNA: TGCGCCAGCAGCTCGGACAGGGGTCCTTTGGGTAATGAGCAGTTCTTC. Residues: CASSSDRGPLGNEQFF.

The gene calls are TRBV21-1 and TRBJ2-3; TRBD2, as called in the table, went unchecked against the DNA. TRBV21-1 is designated a pseudogene. There are 10 residues in the CDR3. The DNA for the CDR3 is TGTGCCAGGCATCCTAATACGCAGTATTTT. Translation: CARHPNTQYF.

The chain joins TRBV5-6 to TRBJ2-3; no clear D gene. V lost 1 base to trimming and J lost 1 base, with 4 bases between them. Germline V gene lookup returns CDR1 SGHDT and CDR2 YYEEEE. The CDR3 is made up of 13 amino acids. The CDR3 sequence: CASSLTGTDTQYF. The CDR3 DNA reads as TGTGCCAGCAGCTTGACAGGCACAGATACGCAGTATTTT.

The rearrangement joins TRBV9 to TRBJ2-3, with D maybe TRBD2 (7 bases). CDR1 is SGDLS and CDR2 is YYNGEE in the germline V gene. This CDR3 region has 15 residues. Trimming shortened V by 0 bases and J by 4 bases, and 12 bases separated the two germline ends. DNA for the CDR3: TGTGCCAGCAGCGTAGTCGGCGGGGGCTCAGATACGCAGTATTTT. This sequence encodes CASSVVGGGSDTQYF. The variable domain in full, completed from reference TRBV9 and TRBJ2-3, reads DSGVTQTPKHLITATGQRVTLRCSPRSGDLSVYWYQQSLDQGLQFLIQYYNGEERAKGNILERFSAQQFPDLHSELNLSSLELGDSALYFCASSVVGGGSDTQYFGPGTRLTVL.